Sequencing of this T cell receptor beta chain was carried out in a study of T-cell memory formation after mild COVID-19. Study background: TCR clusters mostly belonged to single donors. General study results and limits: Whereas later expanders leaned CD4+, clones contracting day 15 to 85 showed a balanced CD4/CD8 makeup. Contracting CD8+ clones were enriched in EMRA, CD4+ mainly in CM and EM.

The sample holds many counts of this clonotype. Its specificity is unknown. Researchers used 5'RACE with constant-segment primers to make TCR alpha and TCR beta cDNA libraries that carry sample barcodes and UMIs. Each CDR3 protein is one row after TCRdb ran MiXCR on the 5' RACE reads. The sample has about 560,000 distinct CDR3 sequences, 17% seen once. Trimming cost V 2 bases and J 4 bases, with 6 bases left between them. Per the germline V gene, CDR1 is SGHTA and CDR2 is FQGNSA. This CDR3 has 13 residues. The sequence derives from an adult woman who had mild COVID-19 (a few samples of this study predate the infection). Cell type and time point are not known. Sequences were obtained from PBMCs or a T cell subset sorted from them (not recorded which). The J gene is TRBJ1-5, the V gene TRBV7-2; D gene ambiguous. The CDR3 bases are TGTGCCAGCAGCTTACAAAAAAATCAGCCCCAGCATTTT. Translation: CASSLQKNQPQHF.